A single sample gave rise to the 8 T cell receptor beta chains below, sequenced in a study of CD8 T cells in Susac syndrome. Reverse transcription used about 0.5 to 1 ug RNA and random hexamers. TCRdb re-called the immunoSEQ multiplex PCR reads through MiXCR, storing one row per CDR3 protein. The sample lists 100,000 to 150,000 distinct CDR3 sequences; over 75% were seen once. Sample: CD8+ T cells from PBMCs. The receptors come from a human donor with multiple sclerosis.

This chain joins TRBV14 and TRBJ1-1, with D hard to call. Germline lookup yields CDR1 SGHDN and CDR2 FVKESK. The CDR3 has 14 residues. With 0 bases removed from V and 3 bases from J, the gap between germline ends came to 8 bases. This CDR3 reads CASSQENLDTEAFF. The CDR3 region has the DNA TGTGCCAGCAGCCAAGAGAACTTAGACACTGAAGCTTTCTTT.

This CDR3 is CSVEEVGDRVYGYTF. The DNA for the CDR3 is TGCAGCGTTGAAGAAGTGGGGGACAGGGTGTATGGCTACACCTTC. The V and J genes are TRBV29-1 and TRBJ1-2; 9 bases map to TRBD1. After removal of 0 bases from V and 5 bases from J, the junction contained 7 bases not matched to a gene. The CDR3 has 15 amino acids. Germline values: CDR1 SQVTM, CDR2 ANQGSEA.

The chain carries TRBV5-4 and TRBJ2-7; 9 bases agree with TRBD2. CDR1 is SGHNT and CDR2 is YYREEE in the germline V gene (reference sequence). Germline trimming cut 2 bases from V and 1 base from J; bases unmatched to any gene: 7. The CDR3 runs 16 residues. In DNA, the CDR3 is TGTGCCAGCAGCTTTTTCGGCGCGGGAGGGTCCTACGAGCAGTACGTC. Its translation: CASSFFGAGGSYEQYV.

V is TRBV14 and J is TRBJ1-4; D unclear. The CDR3 consists of 18 residues. Trimming stripped 2 bases from V and 0 bases from J, with 16 bases between. CDR1 is SGHDN and CDR2 is FVKESK in the germline V gene. The CDR3 DNA sequence: TGTGCCAGCAGCCAAAAAGCCTGGCCTGACTCAACTAATGAAAAACTGTTTTTT. It is translated as CASSQKAWPDSTNEKLFF. The full variable domain, with the rest looked up from reference TRBV14 and TRBJ1-4, is EAGVTQFPSHSVIEKGQTVTLRCDPISGHDNLYWYRRVMGKEIKFLLHFVKESKQDESGMPNNRFLAERTGGTYSTLKVQPAELEDSGVYFCASSQKAWPDSTNEKLFFGSGTQLSVL.

The sample holds a few counts of this clonotype. The V and J genes are TRBV5-1 and TRBJ2-1; no firm D call. Germline V gene sequence: CDR1 SGHRS, CDR2 YFSETQ. The CDR3 has 14 amino acids. Trimming removed 1 base at V and 8 bases at J, with 13 bases between. This CDR3 is CASSLRKSVDEQFF. The CDR3, as DNA: TGCGCCAGCAGCTTGAGAAAAAGCGTGGATGAGCAGTTCTTC.

The chain recombines TRBV7-9 with TRBJ1-3; D perhaps matches TRBD1 (5 bases). V lost 6 bases and J 1 base, leaving 10 bases between the germline ends. The germline V gene encodes CDR1 SEHNR and CDR2 FQNEAQ (reference sequence). The CDR3 is 14 residues long. DNA of the CDR3: TGTGCCAGCAGACGAACAGGTTCTGGAAACACCATATATTTT. Its protein is CASRRTGSGNTIYF.

The rearrangement links TRBV4-3 to TRBJ2-1; TRBD2 matches at 13 bases. The germline gives CDR1 LGHNA, CDR2 YSLEER. Unmatched junction bases numbered 5, after V lost 0 bases and J lost 6 bases. The length of the CDR3 is 17 residues. The CDR3: CASSQDDGLAGVNEQFF. In DNA, the CDR3 is TGCGCCAGCAGCCAAGATGACGGACTAGCGGGAGTCAATGAGCAGTTCTTC.

The rearrangement links TRBV5-1 to TRBJ2-7, with 7 bases aligning to TRBD1. Germline V gives CDR1 SGHRS, CDR2 YFSETQ. The CDR3 length is 15 residues. V lost 5 bases, J lost 6 bases, and 14 bases stayed unmatched. CDR3 loop: CASRLGATGTGEQYF. In DNA form, the CDR3 reads TGCGCCAGCAGGCTTGGGGCGACAGGGACGGGCGAGCAGTACTTC. Complete variable domain (other parts from reference TRBV5-1 and TRBJ2-7): KAGVTQTPRYLIKTRGQQVTLSCSPISGHRSVSWYQQTPGQGLQFLFEYFSETQRNKGNFPGRFSGRQFSNSRSEMNVSTLELGDSALYLCASRLGATGTGEQYFGPGTRLTVT.